This T cell receptor (beta chain) was recovered during a study of T cells in Graves' hyperthyroidism and ophthalmopathy. From germline, CDR1 is MNHNS and CDR2 SASEGT. The CDR3 runs to 15 residues. Trimming removed 4 bases from V and 4 bases from J, with 16 bases in between. Diagnoses rested on clinical symptoms, serum thyroxine and TRAb, thyroid ultrasound and orbital computed tomography. RNA transcripts served as the template for amplifying TCR beta CDR3 regions. Using the HTBI primer set, a first-round RT-PCR was run on the TCR CDR3. In TCRdb, the multiplex PCR reads were re-called with MiXCR into one record per CDR3 protein. The sample has 560,000 or so distinct CDR3 sequences, 15% to 20% seen once; the top ten hold 47%.

This TCR derives from a man aged 40-49 years with Graves' ophthalmopathy. The gene calls are TRBV6-1 and TRBJ1-2, with a tentative D call TRBD1 (6 bases). The specimen sequenced was blood. The CDR3 DNA sequence: TGTGCCAGCAGTGGCCGGACAGACCTTGGCTATGGCTACACCTTC. Protein: CASSGRTDLGYGYTF.